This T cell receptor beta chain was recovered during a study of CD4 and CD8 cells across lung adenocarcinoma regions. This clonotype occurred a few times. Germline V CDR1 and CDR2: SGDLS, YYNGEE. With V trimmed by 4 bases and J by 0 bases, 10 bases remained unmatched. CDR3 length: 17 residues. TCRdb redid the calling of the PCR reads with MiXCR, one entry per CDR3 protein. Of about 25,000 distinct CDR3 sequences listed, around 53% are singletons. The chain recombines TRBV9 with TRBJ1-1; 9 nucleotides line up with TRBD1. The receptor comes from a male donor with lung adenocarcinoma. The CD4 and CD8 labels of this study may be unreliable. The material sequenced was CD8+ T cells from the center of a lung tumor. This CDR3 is CASSPWTGAGMNTEAFF. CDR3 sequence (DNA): TGTGCCAGCAGCCCCTGGACAGGGGCCGGTATGAACACTGAAGCTTTCTTT. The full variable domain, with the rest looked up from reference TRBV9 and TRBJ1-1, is DSGVTQTPKHLITATGQRVTLRCSPRSGDLSVYWYQQSLDQGLQFLIQYYNGEERAKGNILERFSAQQFPDLHSELNLSSLELGDSALYFCASSPWTGAGMNTEAFFGQGTRLTVV.